A selection of T cell receptor beta chains follows, all from one sample in a study of blood T cells in healthy people across ages. TCRdb reprocessed the 5' RACE reads via MiXCR and lists one record per CDR3 protein. The data hold about 1,500,000 distinct CDR3 sequences, with approximately 38% observed a single time. The sample was blood. These receptor sequences come from a woman aged 18-29 years in good health. CDR3s include the opening cysteine and the closing phenylalanine or tryptophan. Fields, in order: V gene, J gene, D gene, clone size, CDR3 DNA, CDR3 protein. A D gene is named only where the DNA matches it firmly. The size of a clone is reported for some rows only, either as once, few or many, or as a class for expanded clones.

V: TRBV5-1; J: TRBJ2-4; D: TRBD2; size: .; DNA: TGCGCCAGCAGCTTGGCTAGCGGGAGTAATGTTGTGGCCAAAAACATTCAGTACTTC; CDR3: CASSLASGSNVVAKNIQYF
V: TRBV28; J: TRBJ2-7; D: TRBD2; size: .; DNA: TGTGCCAGCAGTTCTCTCCTCTGGAGCGGGGGTGCCAGTTCCTACGAGCAGTACTTC; CDR3: CASSSLLWSGGASSYEQYF
V: TRBV12-3/TRBV12-4; J: TRBJ2-3; D: .; size: .; DNA: TGTGCCAGCAGTCCCGGGACATACCCAGATACGCAGTATTTT; CDR3: CASSPGTYPDTQYF
V: TRBV12-3/TRBV12-4; J: TRBJ2-7; D: TRBD2; size: .; DNA: TGTGCCAGCAGCGACGGGACTAGCGGGGGGAGGAGCGCCTACGAGCAGTACTTC; CDR3: CASSDGTSGGRSAYEQYF
V: TRBV27; J: TRBJ2-1; D: TRBD2; size: .; DNA: TGTGCCAGCAGCCTTCGGCGGACTAGCGGGAGAGGTAATGAGCGGTTCTTC; CDR3: CASSLRRTSGRGNERFF
V: TRBV20-1; J: TRBJ2-5; D: .; size: .; DNA: TGCAGTGCCGATTATAGGAGACAAGAGACCCAGTACTTC; CDR3: CSADYRRQETQYF
V: TRBV20-1; J: TRBJ2-1; D: .; size: .; DNA: TGCAGTGCTAGAAGTGGGGGGTCCAGCTCCTACAATGAGCAGTTCTTC; CDR3: CSARSGGSSSYNEQFF
V: TRBV30; J: TRBJ1-2; D: .; size: few; DNA: TGTGCCGGGAGTACCGGGTATGGCTACACCTTC; CDR3: CAGSTGYGYTF
V: TRBV29-1; J: TRBJ2-7; D: .; size: .; DNA: TGCAGCTTACCGGGGGAATACGAGCAGTACTTC; CDR3: CSLPGEYEQYF
V: TRBV5-1; J: TRBJ2-1; D: .; size: .; DNA: TGCGCCAGCAGCTTGGGTTGGGTAGGGAGCTCCTACAATGAGCAGTTCTTC; CDR3: CASSLGWVGSSYNEQFF
V: TRBV7-6; J: TRBJ2-1; D: TRBD2; size: few; DNA: TGTGCCAGCAGCTTAGAAGCCTTAGTAGCGGGAGGGCCTGACAATGAGCAGTTCTTC; CDR3: CASSLEALVAGGPDNEQFF
V: TRBV3-1; J: TRBJ1-1; D: TRBD1; size: .; DNA: TGTGCCAGCAGCCAACAGGGGGTCGGCACTGAAGCTTTCTTT; CDR3: CASSQQGVGTEAFF
V: TRBV20-1; J: TRBJ2-5; D: .; size: few; DNA: TGCAGTTACACAGACGGAATGGGAGAGACCCAGTACTTC; CDR3: CSYTDGMGETQYF
V: TRBV4-1; J: TRBJ2-7; D: .; size: once; DNA: TGCGCCAGCAGCCAAGGGTGGTTAGGGGAGGAGGGGGCAACCTCCTACGAGCAGTACTTC; CDR3: CASSQGWLGEEGATSYEQYF
V: TRBV6-5; J: TRBJ1-2; D: .; size: few; DNA: TGTGCCAGCAGTTACTCGGCGCTGCAGTCGGATGGCTACACCTTC; CDR3: CASSYSALQSDGYTF
V: TRBV4-1; J: TRBJ2-2; D: .; size: .; DNA: TGCGCCAGCAGCCAAGACCGGAGTGCAGGCCCCACCGGGGAGCTGTTTTTT; CDR3: CASSQDRSAGPTGELFF
V: TRBV27; J: TRBJ1-2; D: .; size: .; DNA: TGTGCCAGCAGTTTATATGGGGGACTGGGCTATGGCTACACCTTC; CDR3: CASSLYGGLGYGYTF
V: TRBV30; J: TRBJ2-7; D: .; size: .; DNA: TGTGCCTGGAGTTCCGACCGAGTCCCCTACGAGCAGTACTTC; CDR3: CAWSSDRVPYEQYF
V: TRBV27; J: TRBJ1-2; D: TRBD1; size: few; DNA: TGTGCCAGCAGGAGGGACAGGACCAGTGGCTACACCTTC; CDR3: CASRRDRTSGYTF
V: TRBV5-1; J: TRBJ2-7; D: TRBD2; size: .; DNA: TGCGCCAGCAGCGCGGGACTAGCGACCTACAATGAGCAGTACTTC; CDR3: CASSAGLATYNEQYF
V: TRBV20-1; J: TRBJ1-2; D: TRBD1; size: few; DNA: TGCAGTGCTAGAGCCGTGTTCCCGGGACAGGAACTCTATGGCTACACCTTC; CDR3: CSARAVFPGQELYGYTF
V: TRBV5-1; J: TRBJ2-7; D: TRBD2; size: .; DNA: TGCGCCAGCAGCTTGTGGGCCCAAGCGGGAGGGATCTCCTACGAGCAGTACTTC; CDR3: CASSLWAQAGGISYEQYF
V: TRBV20-1; J: TRBJ2-7; D: .; size: .; DNA: TGCAGTGCCTCCCGGGCCTCAAGCTCCTACGAGCAGTACTTC; CDR3: CSASRASSSYEQYF
V: TRBV5-1; J: TRBJ2-2; D: .; size: few; DNA: TGCGCCAGCAGCTCCTGGACCGCAGCGAACACCGGGGAGCTGTTTTTT; CDR3: CASSSWTAANTGELFF
V: TRBV9; J: TRBJ1-1; D: .; size: .; DNA: TGTGCCAGCAGCGTCGACAAGATGAACACTGAAGCTTTCTTT; CDR3: CASSVDKMNTEAFF
V: TRBV3-1; J: TRBJ2-7; D: .; size: .; DNA: TGTGCCAGCAGCCATATCCTGGTGCGGCACGAGCAGTACTTC; CDR3: CASSHILVRHEQYF
V: TRBV14; J: TRBJ2-3; D: TRBD1; size: .; DNA: TGTGCCAGCAGCCAAGTCGGGGACAGGGATACGCAGTATTTT; CDR3: CASSQVGDRDTQYF
V: TRBV2; J: TRBJ2-1; D: TRBD2; size: .; DNA: TGTGCCAGCAGGAGGGGCGGGGACTACCAAGAGACCCAGTTCTTC; CDR3: CASRRGGDYQETQFF
V: TRBV18; J: TRBJ1-1; D: .; size: many; DNA: TGCGCCAGCAGCCCCGCCGGGATGAACACTGAAGCTTTCTTT; CDR3: CASSPAGMNTEAFF
V: TRBV20-1; J: TRBJ2-3; D: .; size: once; DNA: TGCAGTGCGCGTCGACAGACGGTCAGGGATACGCAGTATTTT; CDR3: CSARRQTVRDTQYF
V: TRBV20-1; J: TRBJ1-2; D: TRBD1; size: .; DNA: TGCAGTGCTAGCTTACTGAACAGGGGGGGCTATGGCTACACCTTC; CDR3: CSASLLNRGGYGYTF
V: TRBV4-1; J: TRBJ1-6; D: TRBD1; size: .; DNA: TGCGCCAGCAGCCAAGAGGGACAGGGCAATTCACCCCTCCACTTT; CDR3: CASSQEGQGNSPLHF
V: TRBV2; J: TRBJ2-5; D: .; size: few; DNA: TGTGCCAGCAGTGAAGGGCGGGCCCAGTACTTC; CDR3: CASSEGRAQYF
V: TRBV2; J: TRBJ2-7; D: .; size: few; DNA: TGTGCCAGCAGTGACGGTCTAAGGTACGAGCAGTACTTC; CDR3: CASSDGLRYEQYF
V: TRBV3-1; J: TRBJ2-5; D: .; size: few; DNA: TGTGCCAGCAGCCAACAGAAGCGCCAAGAGACCCAGTACTTC; CDR3: CASSQQKRQETQYF
V: TRBV29-1; J: TRBJ2-1; D: TRBD2; size: .; DNA: TGCAGCGTTTGCTCGACTAGCGGGATTAACTACAATGAGCAGTTCTTC; CDR3: CSVCSTSGINYNEQFF
V: TRBV6-8; J: TRBJ2-7; D: TRBD1; size: .; DNA: TGTGCCAGCAGTTATGCCCTCGGGACAGGGGAGTCCTACGAGCAGTACTTC; CDR3: CASSYALGTGESYEQYF
V: TRBV4-2; J: TRBJ2-5; D: .; size: few; DNA: TGTGCCAGCAGCCAAGGCCCTACAGCGCAAGAGACCCAGTACTTC; CDR3: CASSQGPTAQETQYF